This T cell receptor (beta chain) was sequenced during a study of blood T cell repertoires in COVID-19. Turning to the study itself: There were acute and convalescent COVID-19 samples, and they came from the United States, Italy and Spain. Sources were T cells, B-cell-depleted T cells, or PBMCs; the material itself was cDNA or gDNA.

Per the original methods: Scientists estimated how many nucleated cells there were by amplifying reference gene primers. TCRdb's copy holds only in-frame clones and misses some; the assay was immunoSEQ multiplex PCR. The DNA gave D and trimming, while V, J and clone size come from that table. The data contain approximately 180,000 clones, about four fifths of them singletons. This CDR3 has 14 residues. The junction had 6 bases not matched to a gene; V was cut back by 7 bases and J by 3 bases. Per the germline V gene, CDR1 is LNHDA and CDR2 is SQIVND (reference sequence). The receptor comes from a woman aged 65 to 85 with acute or convalescent COVID-19. Material for sequencing was peripheral blood. The chain carries TRBV19 and TRBJ1-5; TRBD1 aligns across 7 bases. This CDR3 is CASTLTGANQPQHF. For the CDR3, the DNA is TGTGCCAGTACCCTAACAGGGGCCAATCAGCCCCAGCATTTT.